The rows below give T cell receptor beta chains drawn from one sample of a study of T-cell memory formation after mild COVID-19. Each CDR3 protein is one row after TCRdb ran MiXCR on the 5' RACE reads. The profile shows 500,000 to 550,000 distinct CDR3 sequences, about a fifth of them singletons. Sequenced: PBMCs or a T cell subset sorted from them (not recorded which). The receptors were sampled from an adult woman who had mild COVID-19 (a few samples of this study predate the infection). Cell type and time point are not known. The CDR3 runs from the conserved cysteine through the conserved F or W. The D gene is left open where the match is weak. Size is stated for part of the rows, as once, few or many counts, or as a class when the clone is expanded.

CDR3	DNA	J	size	V	D
CASSRETGYDETQYF	TGCGCCAGCAGCAGGGAGACAGGATACGACGAGACCCAGTACTTC	TRBJ2-5	NA	TRBV5-1	NA
CSARDGRQASSGNTIYF	TGCAGTGCTAGAGATGGGAGACAGGCGAGCTCTGGAAACACCATATATTTT	TRBJ1-3	NA	TRBV20-1	NA
CASSYEQGGGYTF	TGTGCCAGCAGTTACGAGCAGGGTGGGGGCTACACCTTC	TRBJ1-2	NA	TRBV6-5	NA
CASSLATPEQYF	TGTGCCAGCAGCTTAGCGACGCCCGAGCAGTACTTC	TRBJ2-7	NA	TRBV7-8	NA
CASSRGEGRTEAFF	TGTGCCAGCAGCCGAGGCGAAGGACGCACTGAAGCTTTCTTT	TRBJ1-1	few	TRBV6-6	NA
CASSRTGGADEQYF	TGTGCCAGCAGTAGGACAGGGGGCGCGGACGAGCAGTACTTC	TRBJ2-7	few	TRBV12-3/TRBV12-4	TRBD1
CASSQGSNRGNIQYF	TGTGCCAGCAGCCAGGGTAGTAACAGGGGAAACATTCAGTACTTC	TRBJ2-4	many	TRBV4-2	TRBD1
CATSREGDYGYTF	TGTGCCACCAGCAGAGAAGGGGACTATGGCTACACCTTC	TRBJ1-2	few	TRBV15	NA
CAISESSETQYF	TGTGCCATCAGTGAGTCGTCGGAGACCCAGTACTTC	TRBJ2-5	NA	TRBV10-3	NA
CASSKTLTDYEQYF	TGTGCCAGCAGTAAGACCCTGACGGACTACGAGCAGTACTTC	TRBJ2-7	NA	TRBV6-1	NA
CASSLAPGPTNTEAFF	TGTGCCAGCAGCTTAGCCCCGGGACCGACGAACACTGAAGCTTTCTTT	TRBJ1-1	few	TRBV13	NA
CAWSVQGDSGNTIYF	TGTGCCTGGAGTGTACAGGGAGACTCTGGAAACACCATATATTTT	TRBJ1-3	NA	TRBV30	NA
CASSRLGYQETQYF	TGTGCCAGCAGCAGACTGGGGTACCAAGAGACCCAGTACTTC	TRBJ2-5	NA	TRBV14	NA
CASSPGGGRGETQYF	TGTGCCAGCAGCCCCGGCGGGGGCCGGGGAGAGACCCAGTACTTC	TRBJ2-5	NA	TRBV5-4	NA
CASSFSGRGEQYF	TGTGCCAGCAGCTTCAGCGGGAGGGGTGAGCAGTACTTC	TRBJ2-7	few	TRBV7-9	TRBD2
CASSPRLAASSYNEQFF	TGTGCCAGCAGTCCCCGACTAGCGGCAAGCTCCTACAATGAGCAGTTCTTC	TRBJ2-1	few	TRBV12-3/TRBV12-4	TRBD2
CASSLAYRGKNEQFF	TGTGCCAGCAGCTTAGCGTACAGGGGGAAGAATGAGCAGTTCTTC	TRBJ2-1	few	TRBV7-8	TRBD1
CASSFRFRRGTQYF	TGCGCCAGCAGCTTTCGTTTCCGGCGGGGGACCCAGTACTTC	TRBJ2-5	NA	TRBV5-1	NA
CASSPQGQETQYF	TGTGCCAGCAGCCCACAGGGGCAAGAGACCCAGTACTTC	TRBJ2-5	many	TRBV18	TRBD1
CASRPGGEDTQYF	TGTGCCAGCAGACCAGGGGGCGAGGATACGCAGTATTTT	TRBJ2-3	NA	TRBV6-6	TRBD1
CASSYEGNIQYF	TGCGCCAGCAGCTATGAGGGAAACATTCAGTACTTC	TRBJ2-4	NA	TRBV5-1	NA
CASSSDEQYF	TGTGCCAGCAGCTCGGACGAGCAGTACTTC	TRBJ2-7	NA	TRBV11-2	NA
CASSLWAGQGGYGYTF	TGTGCCAGCAGTTTATGGGCCGGACAGGGAGGATATGGCTACACCTTC	TRBJ1-2	NA	TRBV27	TRBD1
CASSSPSGRLEQFF	TGTGCCAGCAGCTCCCCTAGCGGGAGACTTGAGCAGTTCTTC	TRBJ2-1	NA	TRBV5-4	TRBD2
CSARDVQGNFDAFF	TGCAGTGCTAGAGATGTCCAGGGGAATTTTGATGCTTTCTTT	TRBJ1-1	NA	TRBV20-1	NA
CSATGRGATNEKLFF	TGCAGCGCCACGGGAAGGGGAGCAACTAATGAAAAACTGTTTTTT	TRBJ1-4	few	TRBV29-1	NA
CATSDPFGDSSEFEKLFF	TGTGCCACCAGTGACCCTTTCGGGGACAGCTCCGAGTTTGAAAAACTGTTTTTT	TRBJ1-4	NA	TRBV24-1	TRBD1
CASSSPKRGGTGQYF	TGTGCCAGCAGTTCCCCGAAGCGGGGGGGCACAGGGCAGTATTTT	TRBJ2-3	NA	TRBV27	TRBD2
CASRISGSSYEQYF	TGTGCCAGCAGAATTAGCGGTAGCTCCTACGAGCAGTACTTC	TRBJ2-7	few	TRBV12-3/TRBV12-4	NA